A selection of T cell receptor beta chains follows, all from one sample in a study of Ad26.COV2.S vaccination and SARS-CoV-2 variants. The data were produced by immunoSEQ multiplex PCR, yet TCRdb's version contains in-frame clones alone and is incomplete. In the table there are tens of thousands of clones, under 90% of which are singletons. The sequencing used peripheral blood, collected after recovery from COVID-19. These receptors were obtained from a human donor who had recovered from COVID-19. The CDR3 runs from the conserved cysteine through the conserved F or W. Fields, in order: J gene, V gene, D gene, clone size, CDR3 DNA, CDR3 protein. The D gene is left open where the match is weak. Clone sizes are given selectively: once, few, many, or a class where the clone is expanded.

j_call: TRBJ2-1
v_call: TRBV5-1
d_call: TRBD1
clone_size: NA
cdr3_nt: TGCGCCAGCAGCTTGGAGGGGACAGGGTCAAGCTCCTACAATGAGCAGTTCTTC
cdr3_aa: CASSLEGTGSSSYNEQFF

j_call: TRBJ2-1
v_call: TRBV15
d_call: NA
clone_size: NA
cdr3_nt: TGTGCCACCAGCAGTGGGGGCGGGAACCCGTACAATGAGCAGTTCTTC
cdr3_aa: CATSSGGGNPYNEQFF

j_call: TRBJ1-2
v_call: TRBV28
d_call: NA
clone_size: NA
cdr3_nt: TGTGCCAGCAGTTTAGGCAGGGCCGTCTATAGTGGCTACACCTTC
cdr3_aa: CASSLGRAVYSGYTF

j_call: TRBJ1-3
v_call: TRBV10-2
d_call: TRBD1
clone_size: NA
cdr3_nt: TGCGCCAGCAGGACAGGGGGCACGGGAAACACCATATATTTT
cdr3_aa: CASRTGGTGNTIYF

j_call: TRBJ1-1
v_call: TRBV7-8
d_call: TRBD1
clone_size: NA
cdr3_nt: TGTGCCAGCAGCTTAGCCCCACCCCACAGGGGGCTAACTGAAGCTTTCTTT
cdr3_aa: CASSLAPPHRGLTEAFF

j_call: TRBJ2-5
v_call: TRBV7-9
d_call: NA
clone_size: NA
cdr3_nt: TGTGCCAGCAGCTCACCTATAAGACAGACCCAGTACTTC
cdr3_aa: CASSSPIRQTQYF

j_call: TRBJ2-3
v_call: TRBV4-3
d_call: NA
clone_size: few
cdr3_nt: TGCGCCAGCAGCCAAGATCCCAGGGGAACAGATACGCAGTATTTT
cdr3_aa: CASSQDPRGTDTQYF

j_call: TRBJ2-6
v_call: TRBV19
d_call: TRBD1
clone_size: NA
cdr3_nt: TGTGCCAGTAGGATGACAGGGAGCGGGGCCAACGTCCTGACTTTC
cdr3_aa: CASRMTGSGANVLTF

j_call: TRBJ1-3
v_call: TRBV28
d_call: NA
clone_size: NA
cdr3_nt: TGTGCCATCTCGAGTTGGGGCCCTGGAAACACCATATATTTT
cdr3_aa: CAISSWGPGNTIYF

j_call: TRBJ1-6
v_call: TRBV25-1
d_call: TRBD1
clone_size: NA
cdr3_nt: TGTGCCAGCAGTCGTGGACAGGGAGGTTCACCCCTCCACTTT
cdr3_aa: CASSRGQGGSPLHF

j_call: TRBJ2-1
v_call: TRBV19
d_call: NA
clone_size: NA
cdr3_nt: TGTGCCAGTACCCCGGGACTGGCGCGCAATGAGCAGTTCTTC
cdr3_aa: CASTPGLARNEQFF

j_call: TRBJ2-1
v_call: TRBV3-1/TRBV3-2
d_call: NA
clone_size: once
cdr3_nt: TGTGCCAGCAGCCAAGACTCTTCGGGCTACAATGAGCAGTTCTTC
cdr3_aa: CASSQDSSGYNEQFF

j_call: TRBJ1-4
v_call: TRBV6-6
d_call: TRBD1
clone_size: NA
cdr3_nt: TGTGCCAGCACCCAACGACAGGGTGGAGATGAAAAACTGTTTTTT
cdr3_aa: CASTQRQGGDEKLFF

j_call: TRBJ2-5
v_call: TRBV7-6
d_call: TRBD2
clone_size: NA
cdr3_nt: TGTGCCAGCAGCCTCCGTTATCCCCTAACAGGACTAGCGGTGGCCCAAGAGACCCAGTACTTC
cdr3_aa: CASSLRYPLTGLAVAQETQYF

j_call: TRBJ1-2
v_call: TRBV28
d_call: NA
clone_size: NA
cdr3_nt: TGTGCCAGCAGTGCCTTGTCGGGGCTAGTGGGCTACACCTTC
cdr3_aa: CASSALSGLVGYTF

j_call: TRBJ2-1
v_call: TRBV5-6
d_call: TRBD2
clone_size: NA
cdr3_nt: TGTGCCAGCAGAAAATATCCTAGCGGGAGCTCCTACAATGAGCAGTTCTTC
cdr3_aa: CASRKYPSGSSYNEQFF

j_call: TRBJ1-1
v_call: TRBV5-4
d_call: NA
clone_size: NA
cdr3_nt: TGTGCCAGCAGCTTGGCCCGGGGGGACACTGAAGCTTTCTTT
cdr3_aa: CASSLARGDTEAFF

j_call: TRBJ2-1
v_call: TRBV5-6
d_call: TRBD1
clone_size: once
cdr3_nt: TGTGCCAGCAGCCAGCTCGGACAGGGATCTGGGAATGAGCAGTTCTTC
cdr3_aa: CASSQLGQGSGNEQFF

j_call: TRBJ2-1
v_call: TRBV3-1/TRBV3-2
d_call: TRBD2
clone_size: NA
cdr3_nt: TGTGCCAGCAGCCAAGACGGGAGGGGACTAGCGGGAGGAACCTACAATGAGCAGTTCTTC
cdr3_aa: CASSQDGRGLAGGTYNEQFF

j_call: TRBJ2-2
v_call: TRBV11-3
d_call: TRBD1
clone_size: NA
cdr3_nt: TGTGCCAGCAGCTTTCTCAGGGGACAGGGGGCGGACACCGGGGAGCTGTTTTTT
cdr3_aa: CASSFLRGQGADTGELFF

j_call: TRBJ2-1
v_call: TRBV2
d_call: NA
clone_size: NA
cdr3_nt: TGTGCCAGCAGTGAAAATCCAGCGGCAAATGAGCAGTTCTTC
cdr3_aa: CASSENPAANEQFF

j_call: TRBJ2-5
v_call: TRBV18
d_call: NA
clone_size: NA
cdr3_nt: TGTGCCAGCTCATCTACAGGGAGGCCAGAAGAGACCCAGTACTTC
cdr3_aa: CASSSTGRPEETQYF

j_call: TRBJ2-6
v_call: TRBV4-3
d_call: TRBD1
clone_size: NA
cdr3_nt: TGCGCCAGCAGCCAAGATATATTTAAAAGGGACAGCTTATTCTCTGGGGCCAACGTCCTGACTTTC
cdr3_aa: CASSQDIFKRDSLFSGANVLTF

j_call: TRBJ1-2
v_call: TRBV19
d_call: TRBD1
clone_size: NA
cdr3_nt: TGTGCCAGTAGTGAACAGGGGGACGCCCAGTATGGCTACACCTTC
cdr3_aa: CASSEQGDAQYGYTF

j_call: TRBJ1-6
v_call: TRBV11-2
d_call: TRBD1
clone_size: few
cdr3_nt: TGTGCCAGCAGCTTCCGGGACAGTAATTCACCCCTCCACTTT
cdr3_aa: CASSFRDSNSPLHF

j_call: TRBJ2-7
v_call: TRBV14
d_call: NA
clone_size: once
cdr3_nt: TGTGCCAGCAGCCAAGATGGCCGACCTGAAGAGCAGTACTTC
cdr3_aa: CASSQDGRPEEQYF

j_call: TRBJ2-7
v_call: TRBV20-1
d_call: NA
clone_size: NA
cdr3_nt: TGCAGTGCTAGAGTCGTTGACGAGCAGTACTTC
cdr3_aa: CSARVVDEQYF

j_call: TRBJ2-7
v_call: TRBV4-3
d_call: NA
clone_size: NA
cdr3_nt: TGCGCCAGCAGCCAATTGGGCGAGTACGAGCAGTACTTC
cdr3_aa: CASSQLGEYEQYF

j_call: TRBJ1-1
v_call: TRBV19
d_call: TRBD1
clone_size: once
cdr3_nt: TGTGCCAGTAGCCATAGGCCGGGACAGGGGAACACTGAAGCTTTCTTT
cdr3_aa: CASSHRPGQGNTEAFF

j_call: TRBJ2-3
v_call: TRBV18
d_call: NA
clone_size: NA
cdr3_nt: TGTGCCAGCTCACCAGCTCAGAGCACAGATACGCAGTATTTT
cdr3_aa: CASSPAQSTDTQYF

j_call: TRBJ2-3
v_call: TRBV2
d_call: TRBD2
clone_size: NA
cdr3_nt: TGTGCCAGCAGCCGGACTAGCGGGAGGGTAGATACGCAGTATTTT
cdr3_aa: CASSRTSGRVDTQYF

j_call: TRBJ2-5
v_call: TRBV19
d_call: TRBD1
clone_size: NA
cdr3_nt: TGTGCCAGTAGTTCCGGCCCGGGACAGGGGCGGGAGACCCAGTACTTC
cdr3_aa: CASSSGPGQGRETQYF

j_call: TRBJ2-1
v_call: TRBV28
d_call: TRBD2
clone_size: NA
cdr3_nt: TGTGCCAGCAGCGCCGCGTTGTGGACTAGCGGCGACAATGAGCAGTTCTTC
cdr3_aa: CASSAALWTSGDNEQFF

j_call: TRBJ2-1
v_call: TRBV6-2/TRBV6-3
d_call: NA
clone_size: NA
cdr3_nt: TGTGCCAGCAGTTACAATTACAATGAGCAGTTCTTC
cdr3_aa: CASSYNYNEQFF

j_call: TRBJ2-7
v_call: TRBV6-5
d_call: NA
clone_size: NA
cdr3_nt: TGTGCCAGCAGTTTTACAGGACCGGAGGGAGAGCAGTACTTC
cdr3_aa: CASSFTGPEGEQYF

j_call: TRBJ2-7
v_call: TRBV25-1
d_call: TRBD1
clone_size: NA
cdr3_nt: TGTGCCAGCAGTGACACGAAACAGGGGTCTATGGTAGGCGAGCAGTACTTC
cdr3_aa: CASSDTKQGSMVGEQYF

j_call: TRBJ2-1
v_call: TRBV7-2
d_call: NA
clone_size: NA
cdr3_nt: TGTGCCAGCAGCTTAGCTCTGAATCGACCCTACAATGAGCAGTTCTTC
cdr3_aa: CASSLALNRPYNEQFF

j_call: TRBJ1-1
v_call: TRBV6-2/TRBV6-3
d_call: NA
clone_size: NA
cdr3_nt: TGTGCCAGCAGTTACTCGATCGAGAAGGACGATTGGAACACTGAAGCTTTCTTT
cdr3_aa: CASSYSIEKDDWNTEAFF

j_call: TRBJ1-2
v_call: TRBV28
d_call: TRBD1
clone_size: NA
cdr3_nt: TGTGCCAGCAGTTTGGGGGACAGGGTTAACTATGGCTACACCTTC
cdr3_aa: CASSLGDRVNYGYTF

j_call: TRBJ2-7
v_call: TRBV11-3
d_call: NA
clone_size: NA
cdr3_nt: TGTGCCAGCAGCTCGCAGACTACTATCTACGAGCAGTACTTC
cdr3_aa: CASSSQTTIYEQYF

j_call: TRBJ1-2
v_call: TRBV27
d_call: NA
clone_size: NA
cdr3_nt: TGTGCCAGCAGTTTTGGATCTAACTATGGCTACACCTTC
cdr3_aa: CASSFGSNYGYTF

j_call: TRBJ1-6
v_call: TRBV5-6
d_call: NA
clone_size: many
cdr3_nt: TGTGCCAGCAGCCCCAGGGGATCCTATAATTCACCCCTCCACTTT
cdr3_aa: CASSPRGSYNSPLHF

j_call: TRBJ2-7
v_call: TRBV7-9
d_call: NA
clone_size: NA
cdr3_nt: TGTGCCAGCACCGGTGGGGTGGAAGACGAGCAGTACTTC
cdr3_aa: CASTGGVEDEQYF

j_call: TRBJ2-2
v_call: TRBV10-3
d_call: NA
clone_size: NA
cdr3_nt: TGTGCCATCAGTGAGGGGTGGGAAACTAACACCGGGGAGCTGTTTTTT
cdr3_aa: CAISEGWETNTGELFF

j_call: TRBJ2-5
v_call: TRBV10-1
d_call: TRBD2
clone_size: once
cdr3_nt: TGCGCCAGCAGTGTTGGAGAATCAGCGGGGGAGACCCAGTACTTC
cdr3_aa: CASSVGESAGETQYF

j_call: TRBJ1-2
v_call: TRBV7-6
d_call: TRBD1
clone_size: NA
cdr3_nt: TGTGCCAGCAGCACCGGGACAGGGGTCAATGGCTACACCTTC
cdr3_aa: CASSTGTGVNGYTF

j_call: TRBJ2-7
v_call: TRBV9
d_call: NA
clone_size: NA
cdr3_nt: TGTGCCAGCAGCGTAGGGGACGGGAGTTACGAGCAGTACTTC
cdr3_aa: CASSVGDGSYEQYF